Detailed here is one T cell receptor (beta chain). TCRdb's table, derived via immunoSEQ multiplex PCR, lists solely in-frame clones and lacks some. The sample records fewer than 350,000 clones, around 90% being singletons. The source of the sample is a study of blood T cell repertoires in COVID-19. Turning to the study itself: COVID-19 samples from acute and convalescent phases originated in the United States, Italy and Spain. Sample material is recorded as cDNA or gDNA derived from T cells, B-cell-depleted T cells, or PBMCs.

Across about 22 US areas, participants ranged in age from about 18 to 90 years. In assigning cohorts, the study relied on participant-reported clinical history. There are 12 residues in the CDR3. Per the germline V gene, CDR1 is SGHTA and CDR2 is FQGNSA. V shed 5 bases and J shed 4 bases, with 6 bases lying between them. This rearrangement joins TRBV7-2 to TRBJ2-1; D is unresolved. The origin of this receptor is a woman under 30 with acute COVID-19. Sequencing was performed on PBMCs or T cells enriched from blood (not recorded which). The CDR3 coding sequence is TGTGCCAGCAGCACAGTTTACAATGAGCAGTTCTTC. Translating it yields CASSTVYNEQFF.